Described below is a single T cell receptor (beta chain) sequence and its context. Its cognate antigen is unknown. CDR1 is SQVTM and CDR2 is ANQGSEA in the germline V gene. Trimming pared 4 bases from V and 2 bases from J, leaving 11 bases between. The CDR3 has 13 amino acids. This record comes from a study of cytomegalovirus exposure and HLA in healthy donors. Overall study results and limits: As confirmed in vitro, a few CMV-associated chains were specific for CMV antigens. There were some public TCRs occurring in many donors, but most TCR sequences were rare. Reports described diagnosis of cytomegalovirus status by the classifier as highly specific and sensitive. The study recorded 150 to 200 TCR beta chains that were cytomegalovirus-associated.

This table comes from immunoSEQ multiplex PCR, and its TCRdb copy is limited to in-frame clones, with some not included. The data hold around 230,000 clones, with around 85% observed a single time. The clonotype originates from a woman in her twenties or thirties in good health and CMV-seropositive. The chain has TRBV29-1 and TRBJ1-1, with no clear D. Specimen: PBMCs. The CDR3 sequence is CSVASQVNTEAFF. The CDR3, as DNA: TGCAGCGTTGCATCGCAGGTTAACACTGAAGCTTTCTTT.